The TCR beta chain described here comes from a study of patients and donors after allogeneic stem cell transplantation. The germline V gene has CDR1 MDHEN and CDR2 SYDVKM. V was shortened by 8 bases and J by 2 bases, with 6 bases between the two germline ends. CDR3 length: 11 amino acids. This clonotype was observed a handful of times. TCRdb re-called the RT-PCR reads through MiXCR, storing one row per CDR3 protein. The table includes over 150,000 distinct CDR3 sequences, over 25% detected once. The chain joins TRBV28 to TRBJ1-2; D gene unclear. Sequenced material: blood, either unsorted or a sorted T cell fraction (not recorded which). This TCR derives from a human donor who was either an allogeneic HSCT recipient or a stem cell or donor lymphocyte infusion donor (not recorded which). It is not recorded whose cells these are; they may come from a transplant donor. CDR3 protein: CASELNYGYTF. CDR3 in DNA: TGTGCCAGCGAGTTAAACTATGGCTACACCTTC.